This entry features one T cell receptor beta chain sequence. This CDR3 contains 16 residues. V was clipped by 3 bases and J by 7 bases; unmatched bases: 10. CDR1 is SGDLS, CDR2 YYNGEE, per germline. Evenly divided among several immunoSEQ plates was the genomic DNA of each subset. Here immunoSEQ multiplex PCR was the method, and the copy in TCRdb shows in-frame clones only, minus some. The table includes a few million clones, roughly 93% detected once. This specimen comes from a study of shared clonotypes between healthy human individuals. The chain has TRBV9 and TRBJ2-2; 9 bases line up with TRBD2. The sequencing input was naive CD4+ T cells from PBMCs. The sample's subset: CD45RA+ positively selected. The TCR comes from a man aged 18 to 35 in good health. Some clones in this sample may be carry-over from other donors' samples. CDR3 sequence reads: CASSAQGGLAVGELFF. The CDR3, as DNA: TGTGCCAGCAGCGCCCAGGGGGGACTAGCTGTCGGGGAGCTGTTTTTT.